A single sample gave rise to the 13 T cell receptor beta chains below, sequenced in a study of control samples from healthy donors and cancer patients. The assay was immunoSEQ multiplex PCR, and TCRdb's table has in-frame clones only and misses some. The repertoire holds 100,000 to 150,000 clones, with almost 95% as singletons. The sequenced material came from PBMCs. Source of these receptors: a man at least 80 years old with head and neck cancer.

This CDR3 is CSVAAHPHEQFF. The CDR3 coding sequence is TGCAGCGTCGCGGCCCACCCCCATGAGCAGTTCTTC. This rearrangement joins TRBV29-1 to TRBJ2-1; D not certain. V was shortened by 6 bases and J by 8 bases, with 14 bases between the two germline ends. The germline gives CDR1 SQVTM, CDR2 ANQGSEA. The CDR3 is made up of 12 amino acids.

CDR3 region: CASSSRGASGATGELFF. As DNA, the CDR3 is TGTGCCAGCAGCTCCCGGGGGGCTAGCGGGGCCACCGGGGAGCTGTTTTTT. This chain joins TRBV9 and TRBJ2-2; 9 nucleotides align to TRBD2. This CDR3 comprises 17 residues. Germline trimming cut 4 bases from V and 4 bases from J; bases unmatched to any gene: 11. Germline CDR1 and CDR2: SGDLS and YYNGEE.

V and J are TRBV7-6 and TRBJ2-3; TRBD1 is a possible D gene (5 bases). V shed 4 bases and J shed 1 base, with 24 bases lying between them. The CDR3 is 19 residues long. Germline V lookup: CDR1 SGHVS, CDR2 FNYEAQ. The CDR3 nucleotides are TGTGCCAGCAGCTCCCTACTGGGGCAATATGGCGATGGCACAGATACGCAGTATTTT. Residues: CASSSLLGQYGDGTDTQYF.

The gene calls are TRBV2 and TRBJ1-2; possible D gene TRBD1, 6 bases. Germline V lookup: CDR1 SNHLY, CDR2 FYNNEI. CDR3 length equals 20 residues. With 4 bases removed from V and 0 bases from J, the gap between germline ends came to 27 bases. CDR3 DNA: TGTGCCAGCAGTGCCCCTACTACAACAGGGTCGCGTGGACCTAACTATGGCTACACCTTC. This gives the protein CASSAPTTTGSRGPNYGYTF.

The chain has TRBV6-6 and TRBJ1-2, with 8 bases that match TRBD1. CDR3 length: 15 amino acids. After removal of 6 bases from V and 10 bases from J, the junction contained 16 bases not matched to a gene. The germline V gene has CDR1 MNHNY and CDR2 SVGAGI (reference sequence). For the CDR3, the DNA is TGTGCCAGCAGGGCCTCGGACAGGGCGAGGATCGACTACACCTTC. Translated, it gives CASRASDRARIDYTF.

This clone was detected once. The chain recombines TRBV7-2 with TRBJ2-5, with unresolved D. V gave up 3 bases and J gave up 5 bases, with 16 bases separating them. The CDR3 consists of 15 residues. Per germline, CDR1 SGHTA and CDR2 FQGNSA. CDR3 bases: TGTGCCAGCAGCTTCGCACGGCCCGGTTGGGAGACCCAGTACTTC. This encodes CASSFARPGWETQYF.

The genes are TRBV6-1 and TRBJ2-7; no firm D call. Trimming took off 2 bases at V and 7 bases at J, with 12 bases between the two ends. Germline CDR1 is MNHNS and CDR2 is SASEGT. The CDR3 spans 13 residues. DNA of the CDR3: TGTGCCAGCAGTGAAAGGACGGTCAGGGAGCAGTACTTC. It codes for CASSERTVREQYF.

J is TRBJ1-1 and V is TRBV30; no firm D call. V was pared by 1 base and J by 5 bases, with 11 bases between. This CDR3 spans 13 amino acids. Germline V gene sequence: CDR1 GTSNPN, CDR2 SVGIG (reference sequence). In DNA form, the CDR3 reads TGTGCCTGGAGTGGTGCAGGTCGGACTGAAGCTTTCTTT. Amino acids: CAWSGAGRTEAFF.

This rearrangement joins TRBV18 to TRBJ1-4; 12 bases map to TRBD1. Germline lookup yields CDR1 KGHSH and CDR2 LQKENI. V shed 6 bases, J shed 5 bases, and the junction held 4 bases outside the gene matches. This CDR3 has 15 amino acids. CDR3 sequence: CASSRGTGGNEKLFF. DNA of the CDR3: TGTGCCAGCTCCCGCGGGACAGGGGGCAATGAAAAACTGTTTTTT.

This rearrangement joins TRBV10-3 to TRBJ1-3; D is perhaps TRBD1 (6 bases). The ends were cut back, 7 bases at V and 2 bases at J, with 9 bases in the middle. Germline CDR1 is ENHRY and CDR2 is SYGVKD. The CDR3 is made up of 13 amino acids. The CDR3 DNA sequence: TGTGCCATCACCCCAGGGGCTGGAAACACCATATATTTT. It specifies CAITPGAGNTIYF.

The rearrangement uses TRBV15 and TRBJ1-5, with D possibly being TRBD1 (6 bases). Germline CDR1 LNHNV, CDR2 YYDKDF (reference sequence). The ends were cut back, 5 bases at V and 0 bases at J, with 17 bases in the middle. The CDR3 is 17 residues long. CDR3 residues: CATSLRQESYSNQPQHF. In DNA, the CDR3 is TGTGCCACCAGCCTCAGACAGGAATCATATAGCAATCAGCCCCAGCATTTT. The variable domain in full, completed from reference TRBV15 and TRBJ1-5, reads DAMVIQNPRYQVTQFGKPVTLSCSQTLNHNVMYWYQQKSSQAPKLLFHYYDKDFNNEADTPDNFQSRRPNTSFCFLDIRSPGLGDTAMYLCATSLRQESYSNQPQHFGDGTRLSIL.

The chain carries TRBV27 and TRBJ2-1, with 12 bases fitting TRBD2. Germline V gene data show CDR1 as MNHEY and CDR2 as SMNVEV (reference sequence). The CDR3 consists of 15 residues. V trimming: 6 bases; J trimming: 7 bases; junction bases outside the gene matches: 7. CDR3 amino acids: CASSLGTSGRNEQFF. The CDR3 DNA follows: TGTGCCAGCAGCCTCGGCACTAGCGGGAGGAATGAGCAGTTCTTC.

This clone appeared once. V and J are TRBV7-2 and TRBJ2-1; D gene uncertain. There are 14 residues in the CDR3. With 6 bases removed from V and 0 bases from J, the gap between germline ends came to 9 bases. Germline V gene sequence: CDR1 SGHTA, CDR2 FQGNSA. The CDR3 bases are TGTGCCAGCAGATCAGTGGCCTCCTACAATGAGCAGTTCTTC. Residues: CASRSVASYNEQFF.